The source of this T cell receptor (beta chain) is a study of memory CD4+ T cells and cytomegalovirus serostatus. J was trimmed by 2 bases and V by 1 base; bases with no gene match: 16. The CDR3 runs to 19 residues. Germline loops: CDR1 MGHRA, CDR2 YSYEKL. Here immunoSEQ multiplex PCR was the method, and the copy in TCRdb shows in-frame clones only, minus some. The table records around 84,000 clones, 80% of them present only once. Single viable CD3+CD4+CD8-CD45RO+ cells were sorted as the memory CD4+ T cells. This clonotype was sampled from an adult in good health and CMV-seronegative. This rearrangement joins TRBV4-1 to TRBJ1-2, with 7 bases lining up with TRBD1. The sequencing sample was made of memory CD4+ T cells from blood. The CDR3 is CASSQAPLRWDSRNYGYTF. CDR3 coding DNA: TGCGCCAGCAGCCAAGCCCCACTCCGTTGGGACAGTAGGAACTATGGCTACACCTTC.